This TCR beta chain was observed in a study of T cells after yellow fever vaccination. Points from the study as a whole: It was the secondary response that reached its peak faster, day 5 versus 15, but it was weaker. Abundant bulk-derived clonotypes could contaminate FACS-sorted repertoires. A small share of clonotypes appeared in both CD4 and CD8 compartments. After the booster, about 95% of CD4 and approximately 90% of CD8 primary-response clones were re-detected.

The J segment lost 2 bases and the V segment lost 4 bases, leaving 8 bases of the junction unmatched. CDR3 size: 17 residues. Germline loops: CDR1 KGHSH, CDR2 LQKENI. This clonotype came up many times. Its antigen is unidentified. TCRdb independently ran MiXCR on the 5' RACE reads; one entry per CDR3 protein. The sample lists around 150,000 distinct CDR3 sequences, 6% to 7.5% seen once, with 2.5% to 3% in the top ten. Sequenced material: CD4+ T cells sorted from PBMCs, taken 5 to 6 days after the first yellow fever vaccination. The rearrangement uses TRBV18 and TRBJ2-6, with 7 bases lining up with TRBD1. This TCR came from a man aged 18 to 30 who received the YFV17D yellow fever vaccine. In DNA, the CDR3 is TGTGCCAGCTCACGACAGGGATCGTTAACTGGGGCCAACGTCCTGACTTTC. Translation gives CASSRQGSLTGANVLTF.